This is a list of T cell receptor beta chains from one sample in a study of a mutant IDH1 vaccine in newly diagnosed glioma. Repertoires were generated with immunoSEQ multiplex PCR, while TCRdb's copy carries only in-frame clones and drops some. The table has 70,000 to 95,000 clones, more than 70% seen once. No antigens are known for them. The source was PBMCs, collected from a glioma patient whose treatment included an IDH1 peptide vaccine. The receptors derive from a woman aged 45-59 years with glioma. The conserved cysteine and the conserved F or W are not part of the CDR3 here.

CDR3 protein: ASSPPKAAGLETYEQY
V gene: TRBV18
J gene: TRBJ2-7

CDR3 protein: ASSVGPDRDTQY
V gene: TRBV9
J gene: TRBJ2-3

CDR3 protein: ASNERRTGVQPQH
V gene: TRBV6-6
J gene: TRBJ1-5

CDR3 protein: ASSADSAYNEQF
V gene: TRBV5-4
J gene: TRBJ2-1

CDR3 protein: ASSNGLAGKNTGELF
V gene: TRBV21-1
J gene: TRBJ2-2

CDR3 protein: ASSQEERAYEQY
V gene: TRBV4-1
J gene: TRBJ2-7

CDR3 protein: ASKPTEAKNIQY
V gene: TRBV28
J gene: TRBJ2-4

CDR3 protein: ASSLLADTQY
V gene: TRBV5-6
J gene: TRBJ2-3

CDR3 protein: AGGRAQETQY
V gene: TRBV7-2
J gene: TRBJ2-5

CDR3 protein: ASSLGLAGTYEQY
V gene: TRBV11-1
J gene: .

CDR3 protein: SVVAGRAYEQY
V gene: TRBV29-1
J gene: TRBJ2-7

CDR3 protein: ASSLTGDAGANVLT
V gene: TRBV5-1
J gene: TRBJ2-6

CDR3 protein: ASSQGTHNEQF
V gene: TRBV27
J gene: TRBJ2-1

CDR3 protein: ASSQETGTTSLPQH
V gene: TRBV4-1
J gene: TRBJ1-5

CDR3 protein: ASSRRTGGSPLH
V gene: TRBV18
J gene: TRBJ1-6

CDR3 protein: ASSRIRGLSNQPQH
V gene: TRBV6-6
J gene: TRBJ1-5

CDR3 protein: ASSEGYEQY
V gene: TRBV7-9
J gene: TRBJ2-7

CDR3 protein: ASSISGTFTDTQY
V gene: TRBV19
J gene: TRBJ2-3

CDR3 protein: ASKGQVVYNEQF
V gene: TRBV6-5
J gene: TRBJ2-1

CDR3 protein: ASSTDTDTQY
V gene: TRBV19
J gene: TRBJ2-3

CDR3 protein: ASSYGQGTYEQY
V gene: TRBV6-6
J gene: TRBJ2-7

CDR3 protein: ASSISAASSYEQY
V gene: TRBV19
J gene: TRBJ2-7

CDR3 protein: ASSFRVGGRTDTQY
V gene: TRBV5-6
J gene: TRBJ2-3

CDR3 protein: ASSSTVNYGYT
V gene: TRBV5-6
J gene: TRBJ1-2

CDR3 protein: ATSSNQGPSSYEQY
V gene: TRBV15
J gene: TRBJ2-7

CDR3 protein: ASSFSGTGVSKNIQY
V gene: TRBV5-1
J gene: TRBJ2-4

CDR3 protein: ASSFIGLAAYNEQF
V gene: TRBV27
J gene: TRBJ2-1

CDR3 protein: ASIAGLAGIQETQY
V gene: TRBV5-1
J gene: TRBJ2-5

CDR3 protein: ASSRDRETQY
V gene: TRBV6-6
J gene: TRBJ2-5

CDR3 protein: ASSEERGLRTNEKLF
V gene: TRBV2
J gene: TRBJ1-4

CDR3 protein: ASSVDSGFQETQY
V gene: TRBV9
J gene: TRBJ2-5

CDR3 protein: ASSWGQTNTEAF
V gene: TRBV5-5
J gene: TRBJ1-1

CDR3 protein: ASRLADDTDTQY
V gene: TRBV6-4
J gene: TRBJ2-3

CDR3 protein: ASSYPPWDEQF
V gene: TRBV25-1
J gene: TRBJ2-1

CDR3 protein: ASSFLDRTIHYGYT
V gene: TRBV28
J gene: TRBJ1-2

CDR3 protein: ASSPGLAGDDEQF
V gene: TRBV4-2
J gene: TRBJ2-1

CDR3 protein: ASARLAHEQY
V gene: TRBV2
J gene: TRBJ2-7

CDR3 protein: ASSLPGTDYGYT
V gene: TRBV7-9
J gene: TRBJ1-2

CDR3 protein: ASSTVRGPRRY
V gene: TRBV28
J gene: TRBJ2-7

CDR3 protein: ASSSIGTGEETQY
V gene: TRBV5-1
J gene: TRBJ2-5

CDR3 protein: AWRVRATEAF
V gene: TRBV30
J gene: TRBJ1-1

CDR3 protein: ASSGLAGGDTQY
V gene: TRBV19
J gene: TRBJ2-3

CDR3 protein: ATGSGIQETQY
V gene: TRBV10-3
J gene: TRBJ2-5

CDR3 protein: ASRGLGSLTGELF
V gene: TRBV19
J gene: TRBJ2-2

CDR3 protein: ASSQTGDSEQF
V gene: TRBV10-1
J gene: TRBJ2-1

CDR3 protein: ASSLGMNTEAF
V gene: TRBV5-1
J gene: TRBJ1-1

CDR3 protein: ASSLGRDRGTDTQY
V gene: TRBV11-2
J gene: TRBJ2-3

CDR3 protein: ASSLGPSGRNEQF
V gene: TRBV5-1
J gene: TRBJ2-1

CDR3 protein: ASSLTENTEAF
V gene: TRBV2
J gene: TRBJ1-1

CDR3 protein: ASSEDRGGSSYEQY
V gene: TRBV2
J gene: TRBJ2-7

CDR3 protein: ASSGNSGRAGEQF
V gene: TRBV9
J gene: TRBJ2-1

CDR3 protein: ASSQDQGDEKLF
V gene: TRBV4-1
J gene: TRBJ1-4

CDR3 protein: ASRVGTSEGEAF
V gene: TRBV5-5
J gene: TRBJ1-1

CDR3 protein: AWSYQLSTDTQY
V gene: TRBV30
J gene: TRBJ2-3

CDR3 protein: ASSPKDRFSSREQF
V gene: TRBV18
J gene: TRBJ2-1

CDR3 protein: ASSWTGTRQETQY
V gene: TRBV5-1
J gene: TRBJ2-5

CDR3 protein: ASSTRTTSGDTQY
V gene: TRBV5-1
J gene: TRBJ2-3

CDR3 protein: ASRTPGLFNEQF
V gene: TRBV28
J gene: TRBJ2-1

CDR3 protein: AWSDDRGLRQPQH
V gene: TRBV30
J gene: TRBJ1-5

CDR3 protein: ASTPGQGGETQY
V gene: TRBV6-1
J gene: TRBJ2-5